This entry concerns a single TCR beta chain. Its antigen target is currently unknown. No much larger clone exists at a distance of one base, and base qualities are not known. The CDR3 runs 11 residues from the cysteine to the phenylalanine. The read is trimmed to its CDR3 DNA, 33 bases read in frame from base 1. From the germline V gene (reference sequence), CDR1 is DFQATT and CDR2 is SNEGSKA. In total, just over 650 healthy bone marrow donors made up the cohort. Cohort members were all nominally healthy when sampled, although unrecorded immune exposures were likely present. The donor was CMV seropositive and was included in the group of around 300 seropositive cohort members. A peripheral blood sample was collected from each donor, and TCR beta sequencing was performed on peripheral blood mononuclear cells. The Qiagen DNeasy Blood Extraction Kit was used to extract genomic DNA from the blood cell samples.

The entry originates in a study of cytomegalovirus exposure and HLA in healthy donors (dated by TCRdb to the late 2010s). Background for the entire study: In an earlier analysis of roughly 500 of the donors, under 300 Gb of sequence data and just under 120 million unique TCR beta sequences from roughly 200 million T cells were reported. Roughly 300 gigabases of sequencing data and tens of millions of unique TCR sequences were included in an early release covering about 600 HLA-typed donors. Of the 300 to 450 genotyped donors, about 80% fell in the genetic ancestry cluster associated with self-reported Caucasian donors. The study aimed to test whether signatures of past pathogen exposure could be identified by cataloging public T cell receptors. The study used immunosequencing to profile the T cell repertoires of 666 subjects and linked those repertoires to cytomegalovirus serostatus. Besides the first cohort of roughly 660 subjects, a separate validation cohort made up of roughly 130 different subjects was used. To predict cytomegalovirus infection status, the study brought together high-throughput TCR immunosequencing, statistical association of individual TCRs with disease status, and machine learning. To study patterns of TCR occurrence, a later analysis re-analyzed previously published TCR beta repertoires from several hundred donors and added high-resolution HLA genotyping. Rather than drawing on any new phenotypic data, the later analysis identified candidate immune exposures from TCR beta sequences and the way those sequences occurred across donors. To decide whether each TCR beta V gene segment behaved as functional or pseudogenic, an earlier analysis of some 540 of the donors relied on high-throughput TCR beta sequencing. Donor age, sex, ethnicity and CMV serostatus were collected together with the repertoire data. A later genetic analysis used genome-wide SNP genotypes for about three fifths of the 666 donors, treating that subset as a discovery cohort. All discovery cohort repertoires had been generated using a single sequencing platform. Class I and class II HLA loci were covered by the typing at four-digit resolution. The number of typed donors differed by locus: roughly 629-640 for A, B, C, DRB1 and DQB1; 500 to 550 for DQA1; around 580 for DPA1; and 400 to 480 for DPB1. Roughly 5 DR-DQ haplotypes were handled as single units for association and clustering, since linkage in the cohort was strong. Among about 390 genotyped donors of the cohort, an average of roughly 240,000 unique TCR beta nucleotide sequences were sequenced per donor, approximately 20% of them non-productive. Results and caveats for the whole study, not just this receptor: Roughly uniform sequencing depth across donors was assumed in presence/absence analyses, although this assumption may not hold. A further reported finding was that TCR beta sequences accurately predicted the HLA-A and HLA-B alleles for most subjects in the first cohort. In a later genetic analysis, fewer N-insertions in productive TCRs were reported among donors in an Asian-associated ancestry cluster than the 666-donor mean. A later analysis found that most CMV-associated TCR beta chains appeared HLA-restricted, with HLA associations seemingly driven largely by CMV exposure. Because counts were too low, 15 or so rarely observed V segments, including chromosome 9 orphons, were excluded from the earlier analysis of some 590 of the donors. According to a later analysis, parvovirus B19, influenza, CMV and Epstein-Barr virus appeared linked to several top co-occurrence clusters. The authors suggested that the approach could potentially be extended to other disease states and immunological phenotypes. For the cohort, immune exposure information was limited to CMV serostatus. At a false discovery rate of 0.05, a later analysis linked around 15,000 TCR beta sequences to specific HLA alleles. A group of highly shared sequence variants was considered likely to be a technical artifact of the sequencing pipeline. The study listed approximately 160 TCR beta chains as associated with cytomegalovirus. An earlier analysis of approximately 590 of the donors showed that most TCR beta V segments appeared in productive rearrangements either about 90% or about 30% of the time, which broadly matched IMGT annotations. Compared with equally common non-associated chains, HLA-associated TCR beta chains in a later analysis were more clonally expanded and had lower generation probabilities. While some public TCRs were present in many individuals, most TCR sequences turned up only very rarely across donors. V-gene and J-gene trimming of TCR beta chains was associated with a missense DCLRE1C variant in a later genetic analysis, and the association was replicated in an independent cohort. Assigning TCR associations to individual alleles was difficult when HLA alleles, especially DR and DQ, strongly co-occurred. Correlated functional status among segregating V segments might reflect linkage disequilibrium, but an unknown experimental factor could not be ruled out. Because the 87-base-pair reads could not distinguish some IMGT-functional V segments, including TRBV6-2 and TRBV6-3, those segments were excluded. In both the original and validation cohorts, the classifier was reported to diagnose cytomegalovirus status with high specificity and sensitivity. Only TCR beta chains were sequenced in this cohort, and the absence of alpha or paired-chain data limited detectable features. In a later analysis, the rate of TCR association differed among HLA loci, with DRB1 alleles having the most associated TCRs and HLA-C alleles having the fewest. In vitro tests confirmed that three of the cytomegalovirus-associated TCR beta chains recognize cytomegalovirus antigens. Because HLA typing was unavailable for some donors at each locus, only the typed subset was used in association tests.

The receptor library was made with the immunoSEQ multiplex PCR assay. For the multiplex PCR, a mixture combining 60 forward primers for TCR Vbeta segments and 13 reverse primers for TCR Jbeta segments was used. The CDR3 region of rearranged TCR beta genes was amplified from genomic DNA with a multiplex PCR assay. Amplified TCR beta libraries were sequenced as 87-base-pair reads on the Illumina HiSeq System. In the original analysis: A later analysis tallied 75 million to 95 million unique TCR beta chains across the 660 or so repertoires, and around 12 million of those chains were shared by two or more donors. Raw reads were error-corrected and collapsed into unique sequences with a nearest-neighbor algorithm that merged closely related sequences to remove PCR and sequencing errors. V, D and J gene segments were assigned by aligning CDR3 sequences to IMGT reference sequences. For a sequence to be retained, a match of at least six nucleotides was required to both a V gene segment and a J gene segment. Rearrangements were classified as productive when the CDR3 lacked stop codons and remained in frame with V and J, and all other rearrangements were classified as non-productive. Following IMGT convention, CDR3 was defined as the stretch from the second conserved V-encoded cysteine up to the conserved J-encoded phenylalanine. The earlier analysis of about 640 of the donors excluded any sequence lacking an unambiguous match to a single V gene segment. An earlier analysis of some 610 of the donors called V segments functional above 56.7% productive rearrangements and segregating when the between-donor standard deviation exceeded 5%. A statistical classification framework was built for diagnosing cytomegalovirus status from the catalog of TCR beta chain sequences. A later analysis assigned V and J genes by comparing TCR nucleotide sequences with IMGT/GENE-DB human TR gene sequences. A later analysis assigned CDR3 sequences and most-parsimonious VDJ recombination scenarios with the TCRdist pipeline. In a later analysis, each TCR beta chain was defined by its CDR3 amino acid sequence together with its V-gene family, and reads lacking a unique V-gene family were excluded. As a way to deal with suspected cross-contamination and a sequencing artifact, a later analysis dropped under 600 nucleotide sequences that were highly shared and had low generation probability. For each public chain, a later analysis derived a clonal expansion index from normalized ranks of inferred template counts within each repertoire. Generation probabilities in a later analysis came from a VDJ recombination model fitted to out-of-frame rearrangements, and those results were checked against IGoR. In a later analysis, TCR-TCR, TCR-HLA and TCR-CMV co-occurrence was scored with hypergeometric tests, and a repertoire-size bias correction was applied to TCR pairs. False discovery rates were estimated in a later analysis by permuting HLA or CMV assignments 20 times. A later analysis grouped co-occurring TCRs with DBSCAN, adding TCRdist sequence similarity when clustering within HLA-allele-positive subsets. For co-occurrence clustering, repertoires with fewer than 30,000 or more than 120,000 public chains were excluded, along with five repertoires with anomalous nucleotide sharing. In its TCRdb copy, this immuneACCESS table keeps in-frame sequences only and misses some clones. Where compared with another copy, unresolved V genes explain less than half of these, and the others have no known cause. From that table come the V and J calls and clone size; the DNA was used to work out D and trimming. Across this sample there are around 100,000 clones, with 65% to 90% seen only once. The ten largest clones take up around 4.2% of the sample.

Recombination connected TRBV20-1 to TRBJ2-7; tentative D gene TRBD1, with 6 bases matching. Sequencing was performed on PBMCs. The TCR comes from a woman between 70 and 85 years old in good health and CMV-seropositive. Here is the DNA: TGCTGCGAAGACAGGATCCACGAGCAGTACTTC. The encoded protein is CCEDRIHEQYF.